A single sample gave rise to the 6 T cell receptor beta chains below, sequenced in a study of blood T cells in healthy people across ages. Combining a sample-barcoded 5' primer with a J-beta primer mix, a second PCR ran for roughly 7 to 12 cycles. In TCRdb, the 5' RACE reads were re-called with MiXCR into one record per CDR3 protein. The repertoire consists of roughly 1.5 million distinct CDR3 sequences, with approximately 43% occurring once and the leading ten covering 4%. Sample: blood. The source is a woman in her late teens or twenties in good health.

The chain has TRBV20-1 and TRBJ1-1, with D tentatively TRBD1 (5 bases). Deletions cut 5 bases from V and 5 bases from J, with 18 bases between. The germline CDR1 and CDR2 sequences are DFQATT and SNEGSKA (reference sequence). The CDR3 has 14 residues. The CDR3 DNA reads TGCAGTGCTTTCCGGGACCGCCGGCGGACTGAAGCTTTCTTT. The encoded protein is CSAFRDRRRTEAFF.

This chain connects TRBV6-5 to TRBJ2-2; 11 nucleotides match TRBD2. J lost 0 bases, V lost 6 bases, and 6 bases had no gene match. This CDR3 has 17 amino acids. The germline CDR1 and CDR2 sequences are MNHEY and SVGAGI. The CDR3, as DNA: TGTGCCAGCAGGTTACTAGCGGGAGTGTCGAACACCGGGGAGCTGTTTTTT. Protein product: CASRLLAGVSNTGELFF.

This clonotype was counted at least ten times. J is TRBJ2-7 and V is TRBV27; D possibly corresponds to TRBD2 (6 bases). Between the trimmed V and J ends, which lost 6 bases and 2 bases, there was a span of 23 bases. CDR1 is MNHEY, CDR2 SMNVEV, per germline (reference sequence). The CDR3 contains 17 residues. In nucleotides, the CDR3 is TGTGCCAGCAGGGGCGGGGAAGGGGAAAAAAACCCCTACGAGCAGTACTTC. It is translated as CASRGGEGEKNPYEQYF.

The CDR3 DNA reads as TGTGCCAGCAGCTTCTGGGACAGGACTAACTATGGCTACACCTTC. It codes for CASSFWDRTNYGYTF. The chain uses TRBV11-1 and TRBJ1-2; 8 positions match TRBD1. The V and J ends lost 3 bases and 0 bases, in that order; junction bases with no gene match: 3. Germline V gives CDR1 SGHAT, CDR2 FQDESV (reference sequence). This CDR3 region has 15 residues.

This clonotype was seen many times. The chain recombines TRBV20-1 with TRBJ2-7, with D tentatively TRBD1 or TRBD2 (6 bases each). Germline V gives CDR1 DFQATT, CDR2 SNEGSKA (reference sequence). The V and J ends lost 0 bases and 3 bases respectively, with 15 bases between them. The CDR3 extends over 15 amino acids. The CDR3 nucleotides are TGCAGTGCTAGAGATGTAGGGGGACTCCTCTACGAGCAGTACTTC. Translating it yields CSARDVGGLLYEQYF.

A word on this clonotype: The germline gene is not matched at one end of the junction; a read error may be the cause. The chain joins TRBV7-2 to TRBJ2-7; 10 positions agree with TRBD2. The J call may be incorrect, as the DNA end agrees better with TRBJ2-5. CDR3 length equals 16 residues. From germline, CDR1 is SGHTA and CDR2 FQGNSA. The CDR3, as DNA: TGTGCCAGTAGCTTAGCCCCTAGCGGGGGTCTAGGGACCCAGTACTTC. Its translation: CASSLAPSGGLGTQYF.